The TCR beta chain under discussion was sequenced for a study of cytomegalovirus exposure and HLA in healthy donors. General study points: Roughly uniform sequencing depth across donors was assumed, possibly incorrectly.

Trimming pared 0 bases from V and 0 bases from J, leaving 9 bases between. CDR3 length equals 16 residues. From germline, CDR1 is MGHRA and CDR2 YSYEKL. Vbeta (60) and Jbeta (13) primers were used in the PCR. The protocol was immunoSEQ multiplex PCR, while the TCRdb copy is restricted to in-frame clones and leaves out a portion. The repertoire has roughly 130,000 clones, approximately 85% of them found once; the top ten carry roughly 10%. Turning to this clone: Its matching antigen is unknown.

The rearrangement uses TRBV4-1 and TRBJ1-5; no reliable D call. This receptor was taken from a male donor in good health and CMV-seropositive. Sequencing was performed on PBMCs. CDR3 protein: CASSQEPGFSNQPQHF. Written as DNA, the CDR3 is TGCGCCAGCAGCCAAGAACCGGGGTTTAGCAATCAGCCCCAGCATTTT.